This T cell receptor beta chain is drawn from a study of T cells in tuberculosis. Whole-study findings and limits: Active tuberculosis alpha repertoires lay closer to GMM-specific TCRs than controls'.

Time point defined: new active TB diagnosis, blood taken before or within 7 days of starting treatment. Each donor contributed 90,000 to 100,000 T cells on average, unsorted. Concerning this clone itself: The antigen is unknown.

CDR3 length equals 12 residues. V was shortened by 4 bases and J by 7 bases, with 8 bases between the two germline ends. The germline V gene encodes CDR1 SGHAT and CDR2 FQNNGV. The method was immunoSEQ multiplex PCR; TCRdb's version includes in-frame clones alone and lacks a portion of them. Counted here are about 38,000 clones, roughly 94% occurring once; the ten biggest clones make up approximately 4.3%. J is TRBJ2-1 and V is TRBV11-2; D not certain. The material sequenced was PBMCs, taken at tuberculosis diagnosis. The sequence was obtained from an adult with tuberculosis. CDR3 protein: CASSSGANEQFF. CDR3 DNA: TGTGCCAGCAGCTCGGGTGCTAATGAGCAGTTCTTC.